This T cell receptor beta chain emerged from a study of shared T cell receptors in the human thymus. Clones were sequenced by immunoSEQ multiplex PCR, and TCRdb holds only the in-frame ones, with some missing. The top ten hold around 0.0094% of the sample, which has 650,000 to 950,000 clones, 80% to 90% seen once. Germline CDR1 and CDR2: SGHRS and YFSETQ. CDR3 length equals 17 residues. The trim removed 3 bases at V and 0 bases at J, leaving 8 bases unmatched. This same sample was also taken into another study, of human thymus T cells. According to that study: The donor group consisted of healthy Finnish infants who were having corrective surgery for congenital heart defects. Thymus pieces cut out during corrective heart surgery were the tissue that was used. There appeared to be biased usage of V and J genes in thymic and blood repertoires. Highly overlapping thymic repertoires in unrelated individuals were reported by related research.

Sequencing was performed on thymocytes. This receptor was identified in a girl under three years old with a congenital heart defect. The chain uses TRBV5-1 and TRBJ2-3, with 9 bases aligning to TRBD2. The CDR3 nucleotides are TGCGCCAGCAGCTCCCTTAGCGGGGGCACTAGCACAGATACGCAGTATTTT. This encodes CASSSLSGGTSTDTQYF. The full variable domain, its missing parts supplied by reference TRBV5-1 and TRBJ2-3, is KAGVTQTPRYLIKTRGQQVTLSCSPISGHRSVSWYQQTPGQGLQFLFEYFSETQRNKGNFPGRFSGRQFSNSRSEMNVSTLELGDSALYLCASSSLSGGTSTDTQYFGPGTRLTVL.